The 10 T cell receptor beta chains listed next were all sequenced from one sample in a study of post-analysis software for immune sequencing data. Included in the TCR beta cDNA libraries were unique molecular identifiers. One entry per CDR3 protein, called by TCRdb with MiXCR from the PCR reads. Here the sample spans over 700,000 distinct CDR3 sequences, 25% to 30% being singletons. No cognate antigen is known for these TCRs. Study results and caveats: In patients, TRBV5-6, TRBV5-1 and TRBV20-1 belonged to five TRBV segments found more frequently than in controls.

The sequenced sample was blood. These receptors came from a girl aged 10 to 17 with multiple sclerosis.

This clonotype was detected only a few times. V and J are TRBV27 and TRBJ2-7; TRBD2 matches 9 bases. Looked up from germline, CDR1 is MNHEY and CDR2 is SMNVEV (reference sequence). V shed 4 bases, J shed 0 bases, and the junction held 13 bases outside the gene matches. This CDR3 is 18 amino acids long. CDR3 sequence: CASSYVCSGGSSSYEQYF. The CDR3, as DNA: TGTGCCAGCAGTTACGTTTGTAGCGGGGGCTCCAGCTCCTACGAGCAGTACTTC.

The chain joins TRBV9 to TRBJ2-7, with D maybe TRBD2 (5 bases). Germline assignment: CDR1 SGDLS and CDR2 YYNGEE. V lost 4 bases and J lost 4, with 15 bases in between. The CDR3 contains 14 residues. CDR3 coding DNA: TGTGCCAGCAGCCAAGCGGACCGGGCATACGAGCAGTACTTC. It translates to CASSQADRAYEQYF.

As to this clonotype: This may be a read error, as it is one base from a much larger clone. CDR3 sequence (DNA): TGCGCCAGCAGTCAACAGAGCTCCTACGAGCAGTACTTC. It yields the protein CASSQQSSYEQYF. The chain recombines TRBV23-1 with TRBJ2-7; D unclear. TRBV23-1 is given ORF status, its function remaining uncertain. The CDR3 totals 13 residues. Trimming cost V 2 bases and J 0 bases, with 5 bases left between them.

The chain links TRBV29-1 to TRBJ2-3, with TRBD2 as a possible D gene (8 bases). Looked up from germline, CDR1 is SQVTM and CDR2 is ANQGSEA. The CDR3 has 14 amino acids. Trimming pared 6 bases from V and 4 bases from J, leaving 17 bases between. The CDR3 coding sequence is TGCAGCGTCTCCCGGGAGGGGACAGCAGATACGCAGTATTTT. Translating gives CSVSREGTADTQYF.

This clonotype was seen a handful of times. The CDR3 nucleotides are TGTGCCAGCAGTGACACAGGGGGCTCTGGGGCCAACGTCCTGACTTTC. This gives the protein CASSDTGGSGANVLTF. The chain is built from TRBV6-4 and TRBJ2-6, with TRBD1 identical over 8 bases. The CDR3 is 16 amino acids. With V trimmed by 2 bases and J by 0 bases, 0 bases remained unmatched. The V gene's germline CDR1 is MRHNA and CDR2 SNTAGT.

The chain recombines TRBV25-1 with TRBJ1-6; D might be TRBD1 (5 bases). This CDR3 has 14 amino acids. V shed 4 bases and J shed 10 bases, with 14 bases lying between them. Germline V lookup: CDR1 MGHDK, CDR2 SYGVNS. CDR3 in amino acids: CASSGTGTRSPLHF. CDR3 nucleotide sequence: TGTGCCAGCAGTGGGACGGGGACGAGGTCACCCCTCCACTTT.

This sequence joins TRBV20-1 and TRBJ1-2; D call uncertain. CDR3 length: 17 amino acids. V lost 0 bases, J lost 2 bases, and 19 bases lay in between. CDR1 and CDR2 from the germline V gene are DFQATT and SNEGSKA (reference sequence). The CDR3 DNA reads TGCAGTGCTAGAGATCCTTTGTGCAGGACTAGCAACTATGGCTACACCTTC. Protein product: CSARDPLCRTSNYGYTF.

This clonotype was picked up a small number of times. The chain uses TRBV6-2 or TRBV6-3 and TRBJ1-5, with 8 bases that match TRBD1. V shed 5 bases and J 3 bases; nucleotides not matched to a gene: 9. CDR1 and CDR2 (germline): MNHEY, SVGEGT. The CDR3 loop spans 16 amino acids. Here the CDR3 reads CASSPGTGAYNQPQHF. In DNA, the CDR3 is TGTGCCAGCAGTCCCGGGACAGGTGCATACAATCAGCCCCAGCATTTT.

The genes are TRBV7-9 and TRBJ1-5; D unresolved. Germline values: CDR1 SEHNR, CDR2 FQNEAQ (reference sequence). Trimming cost V 5 bases and J 7 bases, with 15 bases left between them. This CDR3 contains 14 residues. The CDR3 sequence is CASSTGTLQQPQHF. DNA of the CDR3: TGTGCCAGCAGCACCGGTACCCTTCAACAGCCCCAGCATTTT.

V and J are TRBV6-2 or TRBV6-3 and TRBJ1-1; the D gene is possibly TRBD1 (5 bases). The CDR3 runs to 14 residues. Per germline, CDR1 MNHEY and CDR2 SVGEGT. Trimming cost V 8 bases and J 2 bases, with 15 bases left between them. The CDR3 DNA is TGTGCCAGCGAAAAGGGACGGTTTAACACTGAAGCTTTCTTT. Translated, it gives CASEKGRFNTEAFF.